The entry below gives a single T cell receptor beta chain sequence along with its context. This record comes from a study of cytomegalovirus exposure and HLA in healthy donors. In the PCR, 60 Vbeta and 13 Jbeta primers were used. Data came from immunoSEQ multiplex PCR; TCRdb stores just in-frame clones and leaves some out. Of about 130,000 clones listed, 65% to 80% were seen once; the top ten hold approximately 4.2%. V lost 5 bases and J lost 0, with 12 bases in between. Germline V gene sequence: CDR1 MNHNS, CDR2 SASEGT. CDR3 length equals 15 residues. The specimen was PBMCs. V and J are TRBV6-1 and TRBJ2-3; D possibly corresponds to TRBD1 (6 bases). The sequence derives from a male donor in good health and CMV-seropositive. The CDR3 protein is CASSFAQGSTDTQYF. CDR3 sequence (DNA): TGTGCCAGCAGTTTCGCCCAGGGGAGCACAGATACGCAGTATTTT.